This record concerns one T cell receptor (beta chain) sequence. This sample stems from a study of blood T cell repertoires in COVID-19. Turning to the study itself: PBMCs, B-cell-depleted T cells, or T cells were the source of the cDNA or gDNA that made up the material.

Original processing methods: Reference gene primer amplification gave nucleated cell count estimates. Data came from immunoSEQ multiplex PCR; TCRdb stores just in-frame clones and leaves some out. Clonal size and the V and J genes are those of that table, whereas D and trimming came from the DNA. The sample includes roughly 110,000 clones, approximately 81% seen only once; the top ten take 3% to 4%. CDR1 MNHEY and CDR2 SVGAGI come from the germline V gene. V shed 4 bases, J shed 15 bases, and the junction held 5 bases outside the gene matches. The CDR3 covers 11 residues. Sequenced: peripheral blood. This receptor was identified in a man in his forties with acute or convalescent COVID-19. The chain uses TRBV6-5 and TRBJ2-1; 8 nucleotides align to TRBD2. CDR3 amino acids: CASSLRLAWFF. Written as DNA, the CDR3 is TGTGCCAGCAGTTTAAGACTAGCGTGGTTCTTC.